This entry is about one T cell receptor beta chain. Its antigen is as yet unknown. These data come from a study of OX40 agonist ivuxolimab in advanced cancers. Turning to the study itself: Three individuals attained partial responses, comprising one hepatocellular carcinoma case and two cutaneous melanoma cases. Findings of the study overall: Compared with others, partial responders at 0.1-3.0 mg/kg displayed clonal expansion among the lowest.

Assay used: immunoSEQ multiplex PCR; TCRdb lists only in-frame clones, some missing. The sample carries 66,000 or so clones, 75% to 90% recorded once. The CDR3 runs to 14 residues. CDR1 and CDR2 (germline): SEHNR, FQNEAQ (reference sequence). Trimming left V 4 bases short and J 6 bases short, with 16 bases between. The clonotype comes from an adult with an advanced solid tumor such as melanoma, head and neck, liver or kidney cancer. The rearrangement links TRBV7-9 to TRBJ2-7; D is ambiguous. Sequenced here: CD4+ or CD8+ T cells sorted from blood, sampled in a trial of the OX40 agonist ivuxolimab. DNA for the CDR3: TGTGCCAGCAGCTCTATGGGGAATAGAGGCGAGCAGTACTTC. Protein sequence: CASSSMGNRGEQYF.